Below, 10 T cell receptor beta chains from the same sample are listed, as sequenced in a study of T cell changes during pregnancy in multiple sclerosis. Here immunoSEQ multiplex PCR was the method, and the copy in TCRdb shows in-frame clones only, minus some. Of around 77,000 clones in the sample, more than 80% were seen once. The sequencing used peripheral blood, collected in the third trimester of pregnancy. The source is a female donor with multiple sclerosis, enrolled in a pregnancy study.

The chain recombines TRBV28 with TRBJ1-1; the D is unclear. The CDR3 totals 13 residues. V dropped 6 bases and J dropped 5 bases, with 13 bases sitting between them. Germline V gene data show CDR1 as MDHEN and CDR2 as SYDVKM. The CDR3 loop is CASSGGKNTEAFF. CDR3 DNA sequence: TGTGCCAGCAGCGGAGGGAAGAATACTGAAGCTTTCTTT.

This chain joins TRBV27 and TRBJ2-5; 7 bases map to TRBD1. CDR3 length equals 16 residues. Germline CDR1 and CDR2: MNHEY and SMNVEV (reference sequence). Trimming at V came to 5 bases and at J to 3 bases, leaving 12 bases not matched to a gene. The CDR3 coding sequence is TGTGCCAGCAGTCCCCACCACCCCGACAGGGAAGAGACCCAGTACTTC. Its protein is CASSPHHPDREETQYF.

This chain links TRBV6-5 with TRBJ1-2, with 11 bases lining up with TRBD1. The CDR3 is made up of 15 amino acids. CDR1 is MNHEY, CDR2 SVGAGI, per germline. Trimming removed 5 bases from V and 5 bases from J; junction bases left unmatched: 7. The CDR3 region has the DNA TGTGCCAGCAGTACTGGACAGGGGGCGATTTATGGCTACACCTTC. Its translation: CASSTGQGAIYGYTF.

V gene TRBV19 combines with J gene TRBJ2-6, with a possible D match to TRBD2 (6 bases). The CDR3 runs 16 residues. The germline gives CDR1 LNHDA, CDR2 SQIVND (reference sequence). Trimming stripped 8 bases from V and 4 bases from J, with 18 bases between. The CDR3 reads CASLPHGTSGANVLTF. The CDR3, as DNA: TGTGCCAGTCTTCCACACGGGACTTCCGGGGCCAACGTCCTGACTTTC.

V and J are TRBV6-1 and TRBJ1-6; D gene uncertain. CDR3 length equals 14 residues. Germline V gene data show CDR1 as MNHNS and CDR2 as SASEGT. V was cut by 5 bases and J by 4 bases, with 9 bases left in between. The CDR3 coding sequence is TGTGCCAGCAGTCCCGGTCCTTATAATTCACCCCTCCACTTT. This encodes CASSPGPYNSPLHF.

V usage is TRBV7-9 and J usage is TRBJ1-2; 7 bases map to TRBD1. V shed 5 bases and J 6 bases; nucleotides not matched to a gene: 6. The CDR3 has 13 amino acids. Germline CDR1 and CDR2: SEHNR and FQNEAQ (reference sequence). Here the CDR3 DNA reads TGTGCCAGCAGCCAGACAGGGCTTGATGGCTACACCTTC. Protein sequence: CASSQTGLDGYTF. Full variable domain (rest looked up from reference TRBV7-9 and TRBJ1-2): DTGVSQNPRHKITKRGQNVTFRCDPISEHNRLYWYRQTLGQGPEFLTYFQNEAQLEKSRLLSDRFSAERPKGSFSTLEIQRTEQGDSAMYLCASSQTGLDGYTFGSGTRLTVV.

The chain recombines TRBV29-1 with TRBJ2-5, with TRBD2 matching 7 bases. This CDR3 comprises 14 residues. With V trimmed by 7 bases and J by 5 bases, 13 bases remained unmatched. Looked up from germline, CDR1 is SQVTM and CDR2 is ANQGSEA. The CDR3 is CSAPGLFVGETQYF. The CDR3 DNA reads as TGCAGCGCTCCGGGACTATTCGTCGGTGAGACCCAGTACTTC.

The rearrangement uses TRBV18 and TRBJ1-1; 9 bases align to TRBD1. Germline V gene lookup returns CDR1 KGHSH and CDR2 LQKENI. The CDR3 has 13 amino acids. The junction had 2 bases not matched to a gene; V was cut back by 6 bases and J by 3 bases. This chain's CDR3 is CASSRDRDTEAFF. As DNA, the CDR3 is TGTGCCAGCTCCCGGGACAGGGACACTGAAGCTTTCTTT. Based on the CDR3 plus reference TRBV18 and TRBJ1-1, the full variable domain is NAGVMQNPRHLVRRRGQEARLRCSPMKGHSHVYWYRQLPEEGLKFMVYLQKENIIDESGMPKERFSAEFPKEGPSILRIQQVVRGDSAAYFCASSRDRDTEAFFGQGTRLTVV.

The chain combines TRBV2 with TRBJ2-6, with D possibly being TRBD1 (6 bases). The V end lost 5 bases, the J end lost 2 bases, and 7 bases lay between the germline ends. CDR1 SNHLY and CDR2 FYNNEI come from the germline V gene. CDR3 length: 14 residues. The CDR3 sequence is CASSNRAGANVLTF. The CDR3 nucleotides read TGTGCCAGCAGTAACAGGGCTGGGGCCAACGTCCTGACTTTC.

V gene TRBV11-1 combines with J gene TRBJ2-7; D is perhaps TRBD1 (6 bases). Trimming pared 4 bases from V and 1 base from J, leaving 14 bases between. Germline lookup yields CDR1 SGHAT and CDR2 FQDESV (reference sequence). The CDR3 loop spans 15 amino acids. CDR3 DNA sequence: TGTGCCAGCAGCTATGGGTGGGACAAGTCCTACGAGCAGTACTTC. Residues: CASSYGWDKSYEQYF. Full variable domain (rest looked up from reference TRBV11-1 and TRBJ2-7): EAEVAQSPRYKITEKSQAVAFWCDPISGHATLYWYRQILGQGPELLVQFQDESVVDDSQLPKDRFSAERLKGVDSTLKIQPAELGDSAMYLCASSYGWDKSYEQYFGPGTRLTVT.